This T cell receptor (beta chain) derives from a study of T cell changes during pregnancy in multiple sclerosis. Germline loops: CDR1 MDHEN, CDR2 SYDVKM. This CDR3 contains 15 residues. Only in-frame clones appear in the TCRdb table, and some are missing; sequencing was by immunoSEQ multiplex PCR. Of about 40,000 clones in the sample, approximately 90% were seen once. The chain uses TRBV28 and TRBJ2-3; 9 nucleotides line up with TRBD2. The material sequenced was peripheral blood, taken before pregnancy. The clonotype comes from a female donor with multiple sclerosis, enrolled in a pregnancy study. The CDR3 sequence: CGAGGRAFQPDTQYF. CDR3 coding DNA: TGTGGGGCGGGAGGGCGAGCATTCCAGCCAGATACGCAGTATTTT.